The T cell receptor (beta chain) under discussion was sequenced for a study of T cells after somatic rescue of genetic block. Sequencing was performed with immunoSEQ multiplex PCR; in TCRdb, only in-frame clones are kept and a portion is missing. The sample records 65,000 to 70,000 clones, 92% being singletons. Germline V lookup: CDR1 LGHNT, CDR2 FRNRAP. V dropped 1 base and J dropped 4 bases, with 10 bases sitting between them. The CDR3 runs 14 residues. The sequence was obtained from a man between 40 and 49 years old. V and J are TRBV12-5 and TRBJ2-5; D might be TRBD2 (5 bases). Sequenced input: peripheral blood mononuclear cells (PBMCs). CDR3 bases: TGTGCTAGTGGTTTGGGAGGGATGGGAGAGACCCAGTACTTC. It is translated as CASGLGGMGETQYF.